This note documents a single TCR beta chain sequence. Measured with immunoSEQ multiplex PCR; TCRdb has only the in-frame clones, and not every one. The table lists 90,000 to 95,000 clones, around 80% of them singletons. This sample was taken from a study of OX40 agonist ivuxolimab in advanced cancers. This CDR3 is 14 amino acids long. CDR1 and CDR2 (germline): LNHDA, SQIVND (reference sequence). Trimming cost V 3 bases and J 6 bases, with 13 bases left between them. The chain combines TRBV19 with TRBJ2-3; unclear D gene. The sequencing used CD4+ or CD8+ T cells sorted from blood, collected in a trial of the OX40 agonist ivuxolimab. The clonotype originates from an adult with an advanced solid tumor such as melanoma, head and neck, liver or kidney cancer. CDR3 sequence (DNA): TGTGCCAGTAGTATTTGGGGTTCTGGCGATACGCAGTATTTT. Translating it yields CASSIWGSGDTQYF.